The source of this TCR beta chain is a study of cytomegalovirus exposure and HLA in healthy donors. Overall study results and limits: Reports described diagnosis of cytomegalovirus status by the classifier as highly specific and sensitive.

After removal of 1 base from V and 5 bases from J, the junction contained 1 base not matched to a gene. The CDR3 is 14 residues long. The V gene's germline CDR1 is SGHVS and CDR2 FQNEAQ. Vbeta (60) and Jbeta (13) primers were used in the PCR. Authors' data handling: The authors later counted about 80 million unique TCR beta chains, about 11 million of them shared. TCRdb keeps only in-frame clones here, not all; method: immunoSEQ multiplex PCR. That table gives V, J and clone size, and the DNA gave D and trimming. The sample has 150,000 or so clones, roughly 80% seen once. To note about this clone: Its antigen is not identified.

This chain uses TRBV7-8 with TRBJ1-4, with 7 bases lining up with TRBD1. The clonotype originates from a man in his thirties or forties in good health and CMV-seropositive. Sequencing was carried out using PBMCs. CDR3: CASSLGGQNEKLFF. DNA for the CDR3: TGTGCCAGCAGCTTAGGGGGACAGAATGAAAAACTGTTTTTT.